Each of the 24 T cell receptor beta chains below was sequenced from the same sample in a study of OX40 agonist ivuxolimab in advanced cancers. Sequencing was performed with immunoSEQ multiplex PCR; in TCRdb, only in-frame clones are kept and a portion is missing. Of 100,000 to 150,000 clones in the sample, 85% to 95% were seen once. The sample here was CD4+ or CD8+ T cells sorted from blood, taken in a trial of the OX40 agonist ivuxolimab. All receptors derive from an adult with an advanced solid tumor such as melanoma, head and neck, liver or kidney cancer.

The rearrangement joins TRBV5-1 to TRBJ2-7, with TRBD1 matching 7 bases. CDR3 length: 15 amino acids. J was trimmed by 0 bases and V by 0 bases; bases with no gene match: 3. Germline V CDR1 and CDR2: SGHRS, YFSETQ. The CDR3 nucleotides are TGCGCCAGCAGCTTGGCTACAGGGGACTCCTACGAGCAGTACTTC. Protein product: CASSLATGDSYEQYF.

The chain combines TRBV19 with TRBJ2-7; TRBD2 matches 11 bases. Losses at the gene ends were 6 bases for V and 3 bases for J; bases not matched to a gene: 4. The germline CDR1 and CDR2 sequences are LNHDA and SQIVND (reference sequence). This CDR3 is 14 amino acids long. The DNA of the CDR3 is TGTGCCAGTAGGGGGACTAGCGGAAACTACGAGCAGTACTTC. Amino acids: CASRGTSGNYEQYF.

The chain couples TRBV7-3 to TRBJ2-3; D is unresolved. Trimming stripped 3 bases from V and 2 bases from J, with 6 bases between. The CDR3 is 13 amino acids. Germline loops: CDR1 SGHTA, CDR2 FQGTGA. In DNA, the CDR3 is TGTGCCAGCAGCTTTGACTTCACAGATACGCAGTATTTT. Amino acid sequence: CASSFDFTDTQYF.

The chain uses TRBV6-1 and TRBJ2-1, with 10 bases identical to TRBD1. The CDR3 spans 13 residues. V was clipped by 3 bases and J by 8 bases; unmatched bases: 1. Germline CDR1 and CDR2: MNHNS and SASEGT. The CDR3 region is CASSETGGDEQFF. The CDR3 DNA sequence: TGTGCCAGCAGTGAGACAGGGGGCGATGAGCAGTTCTTC.

The chain employs TRBV9 and TRBJ2-3, with TRBD1 matching 8 bases. Germline values: CDR1 SGDLS, CDR2 YYNGEE. The junction had 7 bases not matched to a gene; V was cut back by 4 bases and J by 0 bases. The CDR3 is 16 amino acids. The CDR3: CASSPRTGPSTDTQYF. The CDR3, as DNA: TGTGCCAGCAGCCCCCGGACAGGGCCTAGCACAGATACGCAGTATTTT.

This clone was seen just once. The chain recombines TRBV28 with TRBJ2-7; 9 positions match TRBD2. CDR3 length: 17 amino acids. The germline V gene encodes CDR1 MDHEN and CDR2 SYDVKM. Trimming removed 7 bases from V and 4 bases from J; junction bases left unmatched: 17. In DNA, the CDR3 is TGTGCCAGCATCCAGGCTCGGGCCCTAGCGGGACGGTACGAGCAGTACTTC. Translated: CASIQARALAGRYEQYF.

V and J are TRBV10-2 and TRBJ2-7; TRBD2 matches at 9 bases. This CDR3 is built from 14 residues. V dropped 5 bases and J dropped 3; count of bases not matched to a gene: 5. Per the germline V gene, CDR1 is WSHSY and CDR2 is SAAADI. The CDR3 sequence: CASSRGTSFYEQYF. The CDR3 nucleotides are TGCGCCAGCAGTCGGGGGACTAGCTTCTACGAGCAGTACTTC.

This sequence joins TRBV18 and TRBJ2-4, with D possibly TRBD1 on 5 matching bases. Germline CDR1 reads KGHSH; CDR2 reads LQKENI. CDR3 length: 15 amino acids. The V gene lost 3 bases and the J gene lost 0 bases, with 9 bases spanning the gap. In DNA, the CDR3 is TGTGCCAGCTCACCGAACCAGGGAGCCAAAAACATTCAGTACTTC. Its translation: CASSPNQGAKNIQYF.

V usage is TRBV28 and J usage is TRBJ2-1; D gene ambiguous. The ends were cut back, 0 bases at V and 0 bases at J, with 6 bases in the middle. The CDR3 runs 15 residues. CDR1 is MDHEN, CDR2 SYDVKM, per germline. The CDR3 region is CASSLWRSSYNEQFF. CDR3 nucleotide sequence: TGTGCCAGCAGTTTATGGCGGAGCTCCTACAATGAGCAGTTCTTC.

A single count supports this clone. The gene calls are TRBV6-4 and TRBJ1-1, with 7 nucleotides matching TRBD1. V was pared by 8 bases and J by 1 base, with 4 bases of the junction left unmatched. CDR1 is MRHNA and CDR2 is SNTAGT in the germline V gene. This CDR3 region has 13 residues. DNA for the CDR3: TGTGCCAGCTCGGACAGGCCGAACACTGAAGCTTTCTTT. This translates into CASSDRPNTEAFF.

The chain has TRBV2 and TRBJ2-3; 7 bases line up with TRBD2. The length of the CDR3 is 16 residues. J gave up 0 bases and V 4 bases, and 7 bases lay outside the gene matches. Germline assignment: CDR1 SNHLY and CDR2 FYNNEI. CDR3 amino acids: CASSGGGAASTDTQYF. In nucleotides, the CDR3 is TGTGCCAGCAGTGGCGGGGGAGCGGCTAGCACAGATACGCAGTATTTT.

This clone was recorded a few times. The rearrangement links TRBV27 to TRBJ1-2; D is ambiguous. The germline gives CDR1 MNHEY, CDR2 SMNVEV (reference sequence). The V and J ends lost 4 bases and 0 bases respectively, with 6 bases between them. The CDR3 is 13 amino acids. The CDR3: CASSSTSNYGYTF. The DNA for the CDR3 is TGTGCCAGCAGTTCCACCTCTAACTATGGCTACACCTTC.

The chain links TRBV30 to TRBJ2-3; D gene unclear. This CDR3 comprises 14 residues. The germline V gene encodes CDR1 GTSNPN and CDR2 SVGIG (reference sequence). V lost 0 bases and J 0 bases, leaving 7 bases between the germline ends. DNA for the CDR3: TGTGCCTGGAGTGTACAACAGAGCACAGATACGCAGTATTTT. Its translation is CAWSVQQSTDTQYF.

The gene calls are TRBV7-3 and TRBJ2-1; 7 nucleotides match TRBD1. The V and J ends lost 5 bases and 3 bases, in that order; junction bases with no gene match: 10. The germline gives CDR1 SGHTA, CDR2 FQGTGA. This CDR3 has 16 amino acids. DNA for the CDR3: TGTGCCAGCAGCCGCTCGACAGGGCGTAACTACAATGAGCAGTTCTTC. Encoded protein: CASSRSTGRNYNEQFF.

V gene TRBV5-6 combines with J gene TRBJ2-1, with D tentatively TRBD2 (5 bases). The ends were cut back, 3 bases at V and 6 bases at J, with 10 bases in the middle. This CDR3 contains 13 residues. Germline CDR1 SGHDT, CDR2 YYEEEE. CDR3 region: CASSSDSRNEQFF. Here the CDR3 DNA reads TGTGCCAGCAGCTCGGACTCCCGCAATGAGCAGTTCTTC.

The V gene is TRBV18, the J gene TRBJ1-5; unclear D gene. Looked up from germline, CDR1 is KGHSH and CDR2 is LQKENI. The CDR3 has 15 residues. The germline V and J ends were trimmed by 4 bases and 1 base, with 11 bases remaining between them. This CDR3 reads CASSQFDGSNQPQHF. The CDR3 nucleotides read TGTGCCAGCTCACAATTCGACGGAAGCAATCAGCCCCAGCATTTT. Together with reference TRBV18 and TRBJ1-5, the CDR3 gives the full variable domain: NAGVMQNPRHLVRRRGQEARLRCSPMKGHSHVYWYRQLPEEGLKFMVYLQKENIIDESGMPKERFSAEFPKEGPSILRIQQVVRGDSAAYFCASSQFDGSNQPQHFGDGTRLSIL.

This chain connects TRBV18 to TRBJ1-1; TRBD1 aligns across 8 bases. The CDR3 extends over 14 amino acids. Germline V gene sequence: CDR1 KGHSH, CDR2 LQKENI. Trimming removed 0 bases from V and 5 bases from J; junction bases left unmatched: 2. The CDR3, as DNA: TGTGCCAGCTCACCACCGACAGGGGCTACTGAAGCTTTCTTT. Translated, it gives CASSPPTGATEAFF.

V usage is TRBV6-5 and J usage is TRBJ1-5, with D possibly being TRBD1 (5 bases). V was trimmed by 6 bases and J by 2 bases, leaving 14 bases between them. Germline CDR1 reads MNHEY; CDR2 reads SVGAGI. The CDR3 has 15 residues. CDR3 loop: CASSPLGTGNQPQHF. CDR3 bases: TGTGCCAGCAGCCCTCTGGGGACGGGCAATCAGCCCCAGCATTTT.

The chain uses TRBV20-1 and TRBJ2-7; the D gene is possibly TRBD1 (6 bases). This CDR3 has 10 residues. V lost 4 bases to trimming and J lost 5 bases, with 6 bases between them. Looked up from germline, CDR1 is DFQATT and CDR2 is SNEGSKA (reference sequence). CDR3 sequence: CSATGDEQYF. The CDR3 nucleotides are TGCAGTGCTACAGGGGACGAGCAGTACTTC.

This rearrangement joins TRBV11-2 to TRBJ1-2; the D is unclear. This CDR3 comprises 12 residues. The ends were cut back, 4 bases at V and 6 bases at J, with 9 bases in the middle. Germline CDR1 and CDR2: SGHAT and FQNNGV. The CDR3 reads CASSWEGNGYTF. The CDR3 DNA reads TGTGCCAGCAGCTGGGAAGGGAATGGCTACACCTTC.

This clone was seen more than once but under ten times. V gene TRBV11-2 combines with J gene TRBJ1-1; D gene uncertain. The CDR3 covers 15 residues. The germline V and J ends were trimmed by 0 bases and 6 bases, with 14 bases remaining between them. Germline V gene data show CDR1 as SGHAT and CDR2 as FQNNGV. This CDR3 reads CASSLEGDNRSEAFF. The DNA of the CDR3 is TGTGCCAGCAGCTTAGAAGGCGATAATCGATCTGAAGCTTTCTTT.

This clone was seen a single time. The chain is built from TRBV10-3 and TRBJ1-2; 8 bases are shared with TRBD1. The J segment lost 1 base and the V segment lost 11 bases, leaving 12 bases of the junction unmatched. Germline assignment: CDR1 ENHRY and CDR2 SYGVKD. This CDR3 contains 15 residues. The CDR3 loop is CASKTGTGDNYGYTF. CDR3 coding DNA: TGTGCCTCTAAAACCGGGACAGGCGATAACTATGGCTACACCTTC.

This clone was recorded only once. Other nucleotide sequences in the sample specify the same CDR3. This chain joins TRBV15 and TRBJ1-5; D gene unclear. Per the germline V gene, CDR1 is LNHNV and CDR2 is YYDKDF (reference sequence). Deletions cut 3 bases from V and 9 bases from J, with 12 bases between. CDR3 length: 13 amino acids. CDR3 protein: CATSRDSMTPQHF. The CDR3 nucleotides read TGTGCCACCAGCAGGGACTCCATGACGCCCCAGCATTTT.

The chain recombines TRBV19 with TRBJ2-7, with TRBD1 matching 7 bases. The V segment lost 4 bases and the J segment 4 bases; nucleotides outside the gene matches: 10. From germline, CDR1 is LNHDA and CDR2 SQIVND (reference sequence). This CDR3 contains 15 residues. The CDR3 nucleotides read TGTGCCAGTAGTACCCCCGGGACAGCAAAATACGAGCAGTACTTC. Protein: CASSTPGTAKYEQYF.